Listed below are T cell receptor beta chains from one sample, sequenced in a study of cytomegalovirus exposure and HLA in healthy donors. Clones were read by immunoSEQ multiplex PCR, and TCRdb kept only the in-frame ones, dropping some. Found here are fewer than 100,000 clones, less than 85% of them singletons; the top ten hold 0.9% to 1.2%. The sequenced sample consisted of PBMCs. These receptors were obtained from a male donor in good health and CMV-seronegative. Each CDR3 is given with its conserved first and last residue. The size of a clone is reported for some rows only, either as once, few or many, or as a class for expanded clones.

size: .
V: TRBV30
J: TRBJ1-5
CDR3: CAWSVMTGDQPQHF

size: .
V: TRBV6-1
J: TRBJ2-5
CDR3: CASSPGTIREQYF

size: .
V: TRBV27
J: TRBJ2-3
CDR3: CASSRLAGGRDTQYF

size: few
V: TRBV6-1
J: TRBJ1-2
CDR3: CASSAGVVIYGYTF

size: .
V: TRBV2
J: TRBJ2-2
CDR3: CASSGDPSRVPGELFF

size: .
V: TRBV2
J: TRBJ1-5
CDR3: CASNKDRGNQPQHF

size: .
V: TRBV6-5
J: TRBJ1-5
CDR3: CASSYSRAARQPQNF

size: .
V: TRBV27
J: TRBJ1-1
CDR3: CALESRDRESTEAFF

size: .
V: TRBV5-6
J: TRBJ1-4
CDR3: CASSFGTGAILNEKLFF

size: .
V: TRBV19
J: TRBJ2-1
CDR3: CASSILVNEQFF

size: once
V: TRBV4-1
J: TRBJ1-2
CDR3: CASSQGWGGTNYGYTF

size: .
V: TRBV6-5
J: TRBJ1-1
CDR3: CASTPWTGGRTEAFF

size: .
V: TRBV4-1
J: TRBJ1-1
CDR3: CASSQVDKRRDTEAFF

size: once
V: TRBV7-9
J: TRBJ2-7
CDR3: CSSSLGLARGEQYF

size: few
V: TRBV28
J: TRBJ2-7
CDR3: CASTLQGLGAEQYF

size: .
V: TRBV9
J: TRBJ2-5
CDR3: CASSVSGGNQETQYF

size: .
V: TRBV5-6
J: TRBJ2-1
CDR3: CASSGGTSTVDEQFF

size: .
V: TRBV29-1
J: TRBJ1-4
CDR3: CSAGRGTNEKLFF

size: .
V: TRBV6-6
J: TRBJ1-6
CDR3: CASSYSTGDRSSPLHF

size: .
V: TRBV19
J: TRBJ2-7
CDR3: CASSSPGVEQYF

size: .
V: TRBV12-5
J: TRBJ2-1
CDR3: CASGFGTGQSNEQFF

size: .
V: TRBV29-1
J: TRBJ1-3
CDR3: CSVGTASGNTIYF

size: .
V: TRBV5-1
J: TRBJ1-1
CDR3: CASSLGRVSTEAFF

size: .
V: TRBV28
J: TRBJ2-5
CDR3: CAGSFQETQYF

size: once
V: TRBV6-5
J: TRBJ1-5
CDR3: CATRPGPTNQPQNF

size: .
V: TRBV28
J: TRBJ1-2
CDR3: CASSLDRDTLWCTF

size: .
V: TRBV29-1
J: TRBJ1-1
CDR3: CSVAGQSFEAFF

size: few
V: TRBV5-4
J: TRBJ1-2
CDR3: CASSLEAYSNYGYTF

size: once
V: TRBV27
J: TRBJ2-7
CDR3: CASTSWDRDEQYF

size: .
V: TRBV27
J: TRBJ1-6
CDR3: CASSLGTGVSSPLHF

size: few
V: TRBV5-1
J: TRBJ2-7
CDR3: CASGVGQTTYEQYF

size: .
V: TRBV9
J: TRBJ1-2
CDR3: CASSVAEGVYGYTF